This T cell receptor beta chain was retrieved from a study of cytomegalovirus exposure and HLA in healthy donors. Study conclusions and caveats: The authors confirmed in vitro that three CMV-associated chains were specific for CMV antigens.

This CDR3 spans 14 amino acids. The germline gives CDR1 SGHTA, CDR2 FQGNSA. V shed 5 bases, J shed 8 bases, and the junction held 5 bases outside the gene matches. The method was immunoSEQ multiplex PCR; TCRdb's version includes in-frame clones alone and lacks a portion of them. The data show about 330,000 clones, about nine tenths seen once. This clone was found once. Its antigen is still unknown. The sequenced sample was PBMCs. The chain couples TRBV7-2 to TRBJ2-4; 11 bases line up with TRBD1. This sequence was found in a woman aged 18-35 years in good health and CMV-seronegative. CDR3 in DNA: TGTGCCAGCAGCCATACGGGACAGGGGGACATTCAGTACTTC. Protein sequence: CASSHTGQGDIQYF.